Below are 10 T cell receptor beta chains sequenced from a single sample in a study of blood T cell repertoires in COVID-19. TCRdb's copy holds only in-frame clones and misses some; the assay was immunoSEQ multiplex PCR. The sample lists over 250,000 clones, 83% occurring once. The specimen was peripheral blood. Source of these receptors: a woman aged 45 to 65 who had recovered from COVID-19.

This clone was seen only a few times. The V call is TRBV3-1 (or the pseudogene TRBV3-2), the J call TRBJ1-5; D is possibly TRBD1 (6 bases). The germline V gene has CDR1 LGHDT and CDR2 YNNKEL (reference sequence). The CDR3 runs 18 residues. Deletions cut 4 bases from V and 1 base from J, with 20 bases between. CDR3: CASSLGAGARGSNQPQHF. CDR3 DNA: TGTGCCAGCAGCCTAGGGGCAGGGGCGAGAGGAAGCAATCAGCCCCAGCATTTT.

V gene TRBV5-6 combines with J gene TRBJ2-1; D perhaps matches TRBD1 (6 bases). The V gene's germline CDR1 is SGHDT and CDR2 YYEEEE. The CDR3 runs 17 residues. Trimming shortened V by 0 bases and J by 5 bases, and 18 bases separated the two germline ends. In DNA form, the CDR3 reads TGTGCCAGCAGCTTGGCCCGTCGGCAGGGGTCGGACAATGAGCAGTTCTTC. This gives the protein CASSLARRQGSDNEQFF.

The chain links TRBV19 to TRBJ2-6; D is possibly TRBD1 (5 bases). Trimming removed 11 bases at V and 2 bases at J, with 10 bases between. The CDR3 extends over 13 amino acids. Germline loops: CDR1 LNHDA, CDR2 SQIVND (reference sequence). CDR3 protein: CAARVTGANVLTF. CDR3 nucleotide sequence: TGTGCCGCCAGGGTGACTGGGGCCAACGTCCTGACTTTC.

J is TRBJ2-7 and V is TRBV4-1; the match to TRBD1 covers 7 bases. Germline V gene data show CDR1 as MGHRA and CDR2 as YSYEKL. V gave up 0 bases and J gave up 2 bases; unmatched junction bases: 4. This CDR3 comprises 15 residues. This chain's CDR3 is CASSQEPGTAYEQYF. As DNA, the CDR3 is TGCGCCAGCAGCCAAGAGCCCGGGACAGCCTACGAGCAGTACTTC.

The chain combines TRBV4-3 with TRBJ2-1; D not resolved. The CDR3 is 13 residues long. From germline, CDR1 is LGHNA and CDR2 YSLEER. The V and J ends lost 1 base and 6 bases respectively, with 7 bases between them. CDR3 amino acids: CASSQVNGNEQFF. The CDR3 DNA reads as TGCGCCAGCAGCCAAGTGAACGGCAATGAGCAGTTCTTC.

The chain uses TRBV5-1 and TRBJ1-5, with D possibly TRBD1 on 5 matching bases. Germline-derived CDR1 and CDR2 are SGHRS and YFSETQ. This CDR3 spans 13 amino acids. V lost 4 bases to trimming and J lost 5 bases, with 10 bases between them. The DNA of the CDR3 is TGCGCCAGCAGCCCAGGGCTGCATCAGCCCCAGCATTTT. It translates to CASSPGLHQPQHF.

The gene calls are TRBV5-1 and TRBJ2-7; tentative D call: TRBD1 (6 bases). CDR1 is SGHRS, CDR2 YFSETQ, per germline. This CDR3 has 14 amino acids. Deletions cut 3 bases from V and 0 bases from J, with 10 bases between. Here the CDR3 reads CASSSGQLSYEQYF. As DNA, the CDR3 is TGCGCCAGCAGCTCGGGACAACTCTCCTACGAGCAGTACTTC.

The CDR3 bases are TGTGCCAGCAGCTTAGTACAGGGGGCGGGCTACGAGCAGTACTTC. Protein: CASSLVQGAGYEQYF. This rearrangement joins TRBV7-2 to TRBJ2-7; 9 nucleotides match TRBD1. Germline V lookup: CDR1 SGHTA, CDR2 FQGNSA. Trimming removed 1 base from V and 3 bases from J; junction bases left unmatched: 4. The CDR3 has 15 amino acids.

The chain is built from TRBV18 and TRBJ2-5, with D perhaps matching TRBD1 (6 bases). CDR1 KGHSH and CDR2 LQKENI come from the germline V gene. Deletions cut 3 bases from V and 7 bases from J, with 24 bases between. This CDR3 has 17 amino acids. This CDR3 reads CASSPQQRDTRGGTQYF. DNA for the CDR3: TGTGCCAGCTCACCTCAACAACGGGACACTCGGGGTGGGACCCAGTACTTC.

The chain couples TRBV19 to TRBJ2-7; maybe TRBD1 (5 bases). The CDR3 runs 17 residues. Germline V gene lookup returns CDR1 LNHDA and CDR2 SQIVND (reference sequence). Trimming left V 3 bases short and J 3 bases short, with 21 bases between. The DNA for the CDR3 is TGTGCCAGTAGTATGAGGCGACAAACAGGAGCCCTCTACGAGCAGTACTTC. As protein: CASSMRRQTGALYEQYF.